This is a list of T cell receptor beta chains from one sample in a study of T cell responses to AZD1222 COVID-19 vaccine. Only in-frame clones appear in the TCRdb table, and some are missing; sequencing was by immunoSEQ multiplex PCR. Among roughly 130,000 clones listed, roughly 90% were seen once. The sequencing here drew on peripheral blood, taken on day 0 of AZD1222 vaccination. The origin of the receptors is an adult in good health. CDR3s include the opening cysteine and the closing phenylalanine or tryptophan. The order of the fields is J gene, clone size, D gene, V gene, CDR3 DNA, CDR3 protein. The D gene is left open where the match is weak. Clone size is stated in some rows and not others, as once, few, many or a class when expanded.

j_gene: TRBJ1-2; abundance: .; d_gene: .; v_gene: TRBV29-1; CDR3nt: TGCAGCGTCGATACAGAAAGGACGGCTGGCTACACCTTC; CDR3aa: CSVDTERTAGYTF
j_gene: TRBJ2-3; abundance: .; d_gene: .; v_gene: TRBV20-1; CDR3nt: TGCAGTGCTAGTATCCCGGGCCAGAGCACAGATACGCAGTATTTT; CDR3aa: CSASIPGQSTDTQYF
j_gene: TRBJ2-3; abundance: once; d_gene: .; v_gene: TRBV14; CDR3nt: TGTGCCAGCAGCCAGAGGGGACAAGGGAGCCTTCATACGCAGTATTTT; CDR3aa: CASSQRGQGSLHTQYF
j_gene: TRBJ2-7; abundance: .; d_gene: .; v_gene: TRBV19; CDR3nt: TGTGCCAGTAGTATGAGGGCGGTTAGCTCCTACGAGCAGTACTTC; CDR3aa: CASSMRAVSSYEQYF
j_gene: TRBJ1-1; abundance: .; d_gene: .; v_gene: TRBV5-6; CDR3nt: TGTGCCAGCAGCTTAGACAAGACAGCGGTCCCTGAAGCTTTCTTT; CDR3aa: CASSLDKTAVPEAFF
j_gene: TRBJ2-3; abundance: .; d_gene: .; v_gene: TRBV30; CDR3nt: TGTGCCTGGAGTGTACGGAGAGGCACAGATACGCAGTATTTT; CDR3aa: CAWSVRRGTDTQYF
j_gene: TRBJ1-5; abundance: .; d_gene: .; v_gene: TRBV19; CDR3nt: TGTGCCAGTAGTGGTGTCGACCGGGGGCCCCAGCATTTT; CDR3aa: CASSGVDRGPQHF
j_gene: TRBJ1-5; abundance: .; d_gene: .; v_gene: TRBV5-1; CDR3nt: TGCGCCAGCAGCTTGCAAGGGGGTAGCAATCAGCCCCAGCATTTT; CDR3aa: CASSLQGGSNQPQHF
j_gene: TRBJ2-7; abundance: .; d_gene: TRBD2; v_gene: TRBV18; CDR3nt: TGTGCCAGCTCACCACTGCCTAGCGGGAGCACCTACGAGCAGTACTTC; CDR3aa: CASSPLPSGSTYEQYF
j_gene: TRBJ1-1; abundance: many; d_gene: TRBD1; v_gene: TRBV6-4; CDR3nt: TGTGCCAGCAGGTTTGACAGGGCCCACACTGAAGCTTTCTTT; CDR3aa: CASRFDRAHTEAFF
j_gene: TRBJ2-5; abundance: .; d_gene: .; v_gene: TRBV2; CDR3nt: TGTGCCAGCAGTGAATACACTAACCAAGAGACCCAGTACTTC; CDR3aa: CASSEYTNQETQYF
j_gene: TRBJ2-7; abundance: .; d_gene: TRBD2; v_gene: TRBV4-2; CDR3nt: TGTGCCAGCAGCCCCTGGACTAGCGGGAGGCCCAACGAGCAGTACTTC; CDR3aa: CASSPWTSGRPNEQYF
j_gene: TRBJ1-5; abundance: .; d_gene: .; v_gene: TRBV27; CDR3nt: TGTGCCAGCAGTTGGGGGGCCAATCAGCCCCAGCATTTT; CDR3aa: CASSWGANQPQHF
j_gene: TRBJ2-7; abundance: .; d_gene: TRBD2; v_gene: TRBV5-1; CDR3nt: TGCGCCAGCAGCTTGGGGGGACTAGCCTACGAGCAGTACTTC; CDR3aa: CASSLGGLAYEQYF
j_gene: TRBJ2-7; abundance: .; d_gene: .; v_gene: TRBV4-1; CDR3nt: TGCGCCAGCAGCCCACTTCCAGGGGCAAGGTACGAGCAGTACTTC; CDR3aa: CASSPLPGARYEQYF
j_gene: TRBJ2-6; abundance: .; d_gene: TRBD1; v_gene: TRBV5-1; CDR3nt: TGCGCCAGCAGCTTAGGGGGCCGGAGCTCTGGGGCCAACGTCCTGACTTTC; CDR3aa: CASSLGGRSSGANVLTF
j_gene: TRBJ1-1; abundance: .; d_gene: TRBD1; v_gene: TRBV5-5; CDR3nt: TGTGCCAGCAGCGTACAGGGGGGTAGGTCCATGAACACTGAAGCTTTCTTT; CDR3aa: CASSVQGGRSMNTEAFF
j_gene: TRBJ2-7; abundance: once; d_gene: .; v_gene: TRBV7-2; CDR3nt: TGTGCCAGCAGCCCGGACGGCTCTACCCTGGAGCAGTACTTC; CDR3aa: CASSPDGSTLEQYF
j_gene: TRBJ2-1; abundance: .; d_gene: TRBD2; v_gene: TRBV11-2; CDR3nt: TGTGCCAGCAGCGGGGGACTAGTCAGTGGTACTGAGCAGTTCTTC; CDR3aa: CASSGGLVSGTEQFF
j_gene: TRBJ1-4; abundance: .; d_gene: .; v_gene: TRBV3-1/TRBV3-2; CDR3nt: TGTGCCAGCAGCCAAGATTTGGGGACTAATGAAAAACTGTTTTTT; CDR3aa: CASSQDLGTNEKLFF
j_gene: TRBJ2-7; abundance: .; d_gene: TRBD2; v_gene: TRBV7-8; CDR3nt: TGTGCCAGCAGCCCAGGGGGGGTACCGACTAGCGGGAGGGTCTACGAGCAGTACTTC; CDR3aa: CASSPGGVPTSGRVYEQYF
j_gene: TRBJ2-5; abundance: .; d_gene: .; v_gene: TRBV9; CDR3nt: TGTGCCAGCAGCTCCCGGGACGGGTACCAAGAGACCCAGTACTTC; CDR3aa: CASSSRDGYQETQYF
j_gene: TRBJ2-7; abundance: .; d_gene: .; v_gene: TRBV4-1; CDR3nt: TGCGCCAGCAGCCAGGGCGAAAAGGCCTACGAGCAGTACTTC; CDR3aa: CASSQGEKAYEQYF
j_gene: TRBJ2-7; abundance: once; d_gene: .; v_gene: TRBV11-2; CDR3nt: TGTGCCAGCAGCTCGGACCGGGGCAGGGTCTACGAGCAGTACTTC; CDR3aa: CASSSDRGRVYEQYF
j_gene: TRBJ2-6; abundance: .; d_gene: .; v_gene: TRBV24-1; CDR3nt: TGTGCCACCAGCGATGTGGGGCTAAGGGCCAACGTCCTGACTTTC; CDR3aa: CATSDVGLRANVLTF
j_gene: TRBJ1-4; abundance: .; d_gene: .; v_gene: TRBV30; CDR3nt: TGTGCCTGGAGTGTAATTTTAGGGCTGACTAATGAAAAACTGTTTTTT; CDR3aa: CAWSVILGLTNEKLFF